Listed here are 19 T cell receptor beta chains from one sample, sequenced in a study of T-cell reconstitution after alpha-beta-depleted transplantation in children. Unique molecular identifiers tagged the TCRbeta library. TCRdb independently ran MiXCR on the PCR reads; one entry per CDR3 protein. The sample lists some 120,000 distinct CDR3 sequences; about 9.4% were seen once. The sequencing here drew on PBMCs, taken before TCRalphabeta/CD19-depleted stem cell transplant. The receptors stem from a boy between 2 and 10 years old with acute lymphoblastic leukemia, due to receive a stem cell transplant.

The J gene is TRBJ1-2, the V gene TRBV5-1, with D unclear. This CDR3 is built from 13 residues. V lost 0 bases, J lost 1 base, and 4 bases lay in between. CDR1 is SGHRS and CDR2 is YFSETQ in the germline V gene. CDR3 loop: CASSLEVNYGYTF. For the CDR3, the DNA is TGCGCCAGCAGCTTGGAAGTTAACTATGGCTACACCTTC.

This clonotype was counted at least ten times. V usage is TRBV12-3 or TRBV12-4 and J usage is TRBJ2-2, with a tentative D call TRBD2 (6 bases). The CDR3 has 15 residues. V shed 5 bases and J shed 3 bases, with 13 bases lying between them. The CDR3 protein is CASSPGTGDTGELFF. CDR3 DNA: TGTGCCAGCAGTCCCGGGACTGGAGACACCGGGGAGCTGTTTTTT.

V usage is TRBV20-1 and J usage is TRBJ2-5; D call uncertain. The germline CDR1 and CDR2 sequences are DFQATT and SNEGSKA (reference sequence). The CDR3 has 15 amino acids. V shed 3 bases and J shed 0 bases, with 14 bases lying between them. The CDR3 here is CSASGRLLYQETQYF. CDR3 bases: TGCAGTGCTAGCGGAAGGCTCTTGTACCAAGAGACCCAGTACTTC.

This rearrangement joins TRBV18 to TRBJ2-1, with D possibly matching TRBD2 (7 bases). The germline V gene encodes CDR1 KGHSH and CDR2 LQKENI. The CDR3 is 20 residues long. Trimming shortened V by 2 bases and J by 6 bases, and 29 bases separated the two germline ends. In DNA form, the CDR3 reads TGTGCCAGCTCACCAGACTTTCCTTCTAAGGACAGCGGGGCAGGCAATGAGCAGTTCTTC. It translates to CASSPDFPSKDSGAGNEQFF. Variable domain in full (rest from reference TRBV18 and TRBJ2-1): NAGVMQNPRHLVRRRGQEARLRCSPMKGHSHVYWYRQLPEEGLKFMVYLQKENIIDESGMPKERFSAEFPKEGPSILRIQQVVRGDSAAYFCASSPDFPSKDSGAGNEQFFGPGTRLTVL.

This clonotype has at least ten counts. V is TRBV7-2 and J is TRBJ2-6; D uncertain. Trimming shortened V by 3 bases and J by 0 bases, and 3 bases separated the two germline ends. Germline V gene sequence: CDR1 SGHTA, CDR2 FQGNSA. The CDR3 is 14 amino acids. CDR3 sequence reads: CASSLDSGANVLTF. The CDR3 coding sequence is TGTGCCAGCAGCTTGGACTCTGGGGCCAACGTCCTGACTTTC. The full variable domain, with the rest looked up from reference TRBV7-2 and TRBJ2-6, is GAGVSQSPSNKVTEKGKDVELRCDPISGHTALYWYRQSLGQGLEFLIYFQGNSAPDKSGLPSDRFSAERTGGSVSTLTIQRTQQEDSAVYLCASSLDSGANVLTFGAGSRLTVL.

This clonotype was observed a handful of times. The gene calls are TRBV20-1 and TRBJ1-5; possibly TRBD1 for D (5 bases). CDR1 DFQATT and CDR2 SNEGSKA come from the germline V gene (reference sequence). The CDR3 is 12 residues long. V dropped 4 bases and J dropped 3 bases, with 7 bases sitting between them. The CDR3 DNA follows: TGCAGTGCTACAGGGTCCAATCAGCCCCAGCATTTT. Its protein is CSATGSNQPQHF.

In this sample, this clonotype turned up many times. This chain connects TRBV5-5 to TRBJ2-5, with D possibly called TRBD1 or TRBD2 (6 bases each). The germline gives CDR1 SGHKS, CDR2 YYEKEE (reference sequence). CDR3 length: 13 residues. V lost 2 bases and J lost 5, with 10 bases in between. The CDR3 coding sequence is TGTGCCAGCAGCTTAACAGGGACTGAGACCCAGTACTTC. Encoded protein: CASSLTGTETQYF. Full variable domain (missing parts from reference TRBV5-5 and TRBJ2-5): DAGVTQSPTHLIKTRGQQVTLRCSPISGHKSVSWYQQVLGQGPQFIFQYYEKEERGRGNFPDRFSARQFPNYSSELNVNALLLGDSALYLCASSLTGTETQYFGPGTRLLVL.

Ten or more counts support this clonotype. V and J are TRBV4-1 and TRBJ1-1, with TRBD1 as a possible D gene (6 bases). V was shortened by 3 bases and J by 1 base, with 18 bases between the two germline ends. Per the germline V gene, CDR1 is MGHRA and CDR2 is YSYEKL. The CDR3 is 17 amino acids. CDR3 coding DNA: TGCGCCAGCAGCCACTCCACTTTTGGACAGTCGAACACTGAAGCTTTCTTT. It yields the protein CASSHSTFGQSNTEAFF.

The chain uses TRBV28 and TRBJ2-4; TRBD1 agrees at 7 bases. Germline CDR1 reads MDHEN; CDR2 reads SYDVKM. CDR3 length: 11 residues. V trimming: 6 bases; J trimming: 7 bases; junction bases outside the gene matches: 0. The CDR3: CASRQGNIQYF. DNA of the CDR3: TGTGCCAGCAGACAGGGGAACATTCAGTACTTC. Variable domain in full (rest from reference TRBV28 and TRBJ2-4): DVKVTQSSRYLVKRTGEKVFLECVQDMDHENMFWYRQDPGLGLRLIYFSYDVKMKEKGDIPEGYSVSREKKERFSLILESASTNQTSMYLCASRQGNIQYFGAGTRLSVL.

This clonotype was counted between two and nine times. The chain carries TRBV6-1 and TRBJ2-2; D is possibly TRBD1 (5 bases). In germline, CDR1 is MNHNS, CDR2 SASEGT. V lost 8 bases and J lost 6, with 13 bases in between. CDR3 length: 13 residues. As DNA, the CDR3 is TGTGCCAGCGGAAATCAGGGTGCCGGGGAGCTGTTTTTT. Residues: CASGNQGAGELFF.

The chain combines TRBV7-2 with TRBJ2-6; TRBD2 agrees at 13 bases. The CDR3 is 19 residues long. Germline lookup yields CDR1 SGHTA and CDR2 FQGNSA. The J segment lost 0 bases and the V segment lost 5 bases, leaving 7 bases of the junction unmatched. The CDR3 DNA reads TGTGCCAGCAGCCCCCGGGGACTAGCGGGACCCTCTGGGGCCAACGTCCTGACTTTC. The encoded protein is CASSPRGLAGPSGANVLTF. Variable domain in full (rest from reference TRBV7-2 and TRBJ2-6): GAGVSQSPSNKVTEKGKDVELRCDPISGHTALYWYRQSLGQGLEFLIYFQGNSAPDKSGLPSDRFSAERTGGSVSTLTIQRTQQEDSAVYLCASSPRGLAGPSGANVLTFGAGSRLTVL.

Points on this clonotype: A much larger clone lies one base from this, so it may be a read error. The CDR3 end shows no conserved phenylalanine or tryptophan, and so a read error is likely. The V and J genes are TRBV7-8 and TRBJ2-3; tentatively, D is TRBD2 (6 bases). CDR1 is SGHVS, CDR2 FQNEAQ, per germline. The germline V and J ends were trimmed by 6 bases and 1 base, with 11 bases remaining between them. The CDR3 extends over 14 amino acids. CDR3 bases: TGTGCCAGCAGTGGGGGGACTGGCACAGATACGCAGTATTCT. This translates into CASSGGTGTDTQYS.

The chain links TRBV20-1 to TRBJ2-7; 7 nucleotides agree with TRBD2. Trimming removed 6 bases from V and 0 bases from J; junction bases left unmatched: 11. Germline assignment: CDR1 DFQATT and CDR2 SNEGSKA (reference sequence). The CDR3 loop spans 15 amino acids. The DNA of the CDR3 is TGCAGTGCCGGGGACTACCCAAAGAGCTCCTACGAGCAGTACTTC. This encodes CSAGDYPKSSYEQYF.

Remarks on this clonotype: Likely a read error: the CDR3 ends without its conserved phenylalanine or tryptophan. The V call is TRBV5-1, the J call TRBJ1-1, with 7 nucleotides matching TRBD1. CDR3 length: 14 amino acids. Germline CDR1 SGHRS, CDR2 YFSETQ. The V and J ends lost 4 bases and 0 bases, in that order; junction bases with no gene match: 3. CDR3 bases: TGCGCCAGCAGCCAACAGGGGCTGAACACTGAAGCTTTCGTT. Translating it yields CASSQQGLNTEAFV.

With regard to this clonotype: Germline is not matched at one junction end, which may reflect a read error. V and J are TRBV5-6 and TRBJ2-3; 10 bases fit TRBD2. CDR3 length equals 17 residues. Germline loops: CDR1 SGHDT, CDR2 YYEEEE. CDR3 amino acids: CANSLLASGSVGDTQYF. The DNA for the CDR3 is TGTGCCAACAGCTTGTTGGCTAGCGGGAGTGTTGGAGATACGCAGTATTTT. Combining the CDR3 with reference TRBV5-6 and TRBJ2-3 gives the whole variable domain DAGVTQSPTHLIKTRGQQVTLRCSPKSGHDTVSWYQQALGQGPQFIFQYYEEEERQRGNFPDRFSGHQFPNYSSELNVNALLLGDSALYLCANSLLASGSVGDTQYFGPGTRLTVL.

The chain links TRBV11-1 to TRBJ1-2, with D perhaps matching TRBD1 (5 bases). V lost 5 bases and J 2 bases, leaving 27 bases between the germline ends. The CDR3 has 19 amino acids. Per the germline V gene, CDR1 is SGHAT and CDR2 is FQDESV (reference sequence). In DNA form, the CDR3 reads TGTGCCAGCAGCCCCTCTGGAGGGACGGCACTCTCAGAAAACTATGGCTACACCTTC. It translates to CASSPSGGTALSENYGYTF.

The sample holds many counts of this clonotype. The rearrangement uses TRBV7-2 and TRBJ2-1, with 8 nucleotides matching TRBD2. Germline assignment: CDR1 SGHTA and CDR2 FQGNSA. Unmatched junction bases numbered 11, after V lost 5 bases and J lost 8 bases. The CDR3 is 15 amino acids. CDR3 in amino acids: CASSKTGLGFDEQFF. CDR3 DNA: TGTGCCAGCAGCAAAACGGGACTAGGGTTTGATGAGCAGTTCTTC.

The chain links TRBV6-4 to TRBJ2-1; 11 bases agree with TRBD1. This CDR3 has 16 amino acids. V trimming: 5 bases; J trimming: 6 bases; junction bases outside the gene matches: 9. The germline V gene has CDR1 MRHNA and CDR2 SNTAGT. This CDR3 is CASSPIGTGGINEQFF. The CDR3 coding sequence is TGTGCCAGCAGTCCCATTGGGACAGGGGGAATCAATGAGCAGTTCTTC.

Only a few counts were recorded for this clonotype. This rearrangement joins TRBV5-4 to TRBJ2-4, with TRBD2 identical over 9 bases. Germline values: CDR1 SGHNT, CDR2 YYREEE (reference sequence). V shed 0 bases, J shed 0 bases, and the junction held 19 bases outside the gene matches. The CDR3 totals 22 residues. The CDR3 nucleotides read TGTGCCAGCAGCTTGGTTTCCTCTGCGGGAGGGAGACTGATTCTAGCCAAAAACATTCAGTACTTC. Its protein product is CASSLVSSAGGRLILAKNIQYF.